This T cell receptor beta chain was sequenced during a study of blood T cell repertoires in COVID-19. Across the study: Researchers got acute and convalescent COVID-19 samples from the United States, Italy and Spain. PBMCs, B-cell-depleted T cells, or T cells were the source of the cDNA or gDNA that made up the material.

Methods used by the authors: Amplification of reference gene primers provided the estimated nucleated cell counts. Profiled with immunoSEQ multiplex PCR; TCRdb holds only in-frame clones, not every one. V and J calls and clone size follow that table, whereas D and trimming were derived from the DNA. The sample yields about 200,000 clones, around nine tenths seen once. The V gene lost 7 bases and the J gene lost 8 bases, with 9 bases spanning the gap. The CDR3 covers 11 residues. The germline CDR1 and CDR2 sequences are MNHEY and SVGAGI. The TCR originated in a man in his fifties or sixties who had recovered from COVID-19. J is TRBJ2-1 and V is TRBV6-5; tentatively, D is TRBD2 (6 bases). Sequenced input: peripheral blood. In DNA form, the CDR3 reads TGTGCCAGCAAGGGACTTCATGAGCAGTTCTTC. This sequence encodes CASKGLHEQFF.